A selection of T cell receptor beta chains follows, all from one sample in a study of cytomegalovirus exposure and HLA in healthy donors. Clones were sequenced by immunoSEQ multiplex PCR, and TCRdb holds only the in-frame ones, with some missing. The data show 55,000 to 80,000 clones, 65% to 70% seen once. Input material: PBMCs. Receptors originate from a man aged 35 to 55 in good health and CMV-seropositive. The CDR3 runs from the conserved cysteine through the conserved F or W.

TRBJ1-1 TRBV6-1 CASAYRVNTEAFF
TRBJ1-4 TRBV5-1 CASSRDRSNEKLFF
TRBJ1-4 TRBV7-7 CASSLVGQGGEKLFF
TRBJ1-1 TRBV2 CASSPRGNTEAFF
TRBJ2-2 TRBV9 CASSLTGGGTGELFF
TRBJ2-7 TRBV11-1 CASSSGAYEQYF
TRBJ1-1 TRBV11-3 CASSLDWPGGRNTEAFF
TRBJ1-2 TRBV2 CASNPDRANYGYTF
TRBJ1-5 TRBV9 CASSVGGSNQPQHF
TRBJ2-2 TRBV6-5 CASSYSLSTGELFF
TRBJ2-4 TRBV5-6 CASSLAENIQYF
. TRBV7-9 CASSLSGLYEQYF
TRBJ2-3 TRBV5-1 CASSLGRVVGTDTQYF
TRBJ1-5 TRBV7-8 CASSLVRAKGQGSYQPQHF
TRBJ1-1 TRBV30 CAWSPSNTEAFF
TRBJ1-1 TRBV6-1 CASTGTGAEAFF
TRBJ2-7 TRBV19 CASSPRGPPGDEQYF
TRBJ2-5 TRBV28 CASTDRGETQYF
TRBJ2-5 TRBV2 CASRGIQETQYF
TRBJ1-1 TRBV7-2 CASSLSVNTEAFF
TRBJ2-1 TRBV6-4 CASSELAGAHNEQFF
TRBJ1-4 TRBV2 CASSESLGAGEKLFF
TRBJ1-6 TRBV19 CASSISPWGGSNSPLHF
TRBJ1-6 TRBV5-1 CASSLEGTGSNSPLHF
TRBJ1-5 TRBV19 CASSPGTASNQPQHF
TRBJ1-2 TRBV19 CASSPRAGLGLYGYTF
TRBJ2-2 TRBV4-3 CASSAGTGLGELFF
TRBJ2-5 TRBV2 CASSVGIQETQYF
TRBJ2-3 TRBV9 CASSVTGQGADTQYF
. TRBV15 CATFRQGDEQYF
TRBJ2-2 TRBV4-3 CASSQEGGSGELFF
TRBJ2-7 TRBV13 CASSQGQADSYEQYF
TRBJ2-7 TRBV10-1 CATTSHLLGGQYF
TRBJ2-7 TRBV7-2 CASSLGVGGYRGSGEQYF
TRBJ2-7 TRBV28 CASTYSGAGRAYEQYF
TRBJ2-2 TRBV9 CASSGRGGWDTGELFF
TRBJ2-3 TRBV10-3 CAISEGGATDTQYF
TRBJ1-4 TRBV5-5 CASSSQTAQNEKLFF
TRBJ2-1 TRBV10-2 CASRAPGQGRGEQFF
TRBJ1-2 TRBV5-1 CASSGGQGARGYTF
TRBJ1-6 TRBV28 CASSPTGGNSPLHF
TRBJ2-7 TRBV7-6 CASSPWTSGYEQYF
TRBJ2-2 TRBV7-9 CASGRTSGGAAGELFF
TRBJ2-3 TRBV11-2 CASSLFGGQADTQYF
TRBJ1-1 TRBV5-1 CASRGTGGSGNTEAFF
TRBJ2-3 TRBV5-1 CASSQGGQSTDTQYF
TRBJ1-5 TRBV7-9 CASSSGQGGNQPQHF
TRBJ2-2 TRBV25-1 CASNQGVGELFF
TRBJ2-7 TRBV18 CASSPGQNYEQYF
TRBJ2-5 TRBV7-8 CASSPASGEETQYF
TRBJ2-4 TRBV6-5 CASSRTVAKNIQYF
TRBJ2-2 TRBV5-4 CASSLAGISTGELFF
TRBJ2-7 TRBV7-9 CASSNAGGYEQYF
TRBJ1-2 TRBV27 CASSPTALGGYTF
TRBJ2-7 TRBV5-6 CASSRTDSASYEQYF
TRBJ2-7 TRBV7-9 CASSLGASSYEQYF
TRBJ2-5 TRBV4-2 CASSQTHRIQETQYF